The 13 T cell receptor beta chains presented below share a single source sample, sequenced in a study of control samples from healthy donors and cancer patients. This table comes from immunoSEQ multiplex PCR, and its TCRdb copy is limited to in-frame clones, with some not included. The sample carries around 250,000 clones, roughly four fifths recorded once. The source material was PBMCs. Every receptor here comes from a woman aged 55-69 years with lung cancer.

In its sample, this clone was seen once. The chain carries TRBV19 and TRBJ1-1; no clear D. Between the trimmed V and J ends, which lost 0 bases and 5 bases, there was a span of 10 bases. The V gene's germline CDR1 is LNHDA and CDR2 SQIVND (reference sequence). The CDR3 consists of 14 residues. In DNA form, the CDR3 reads TGTGCCAGTAGTATAGACAGGAGTCCGACTGAAGCTTTCTTT. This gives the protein CASSIDRSPTEAFF.

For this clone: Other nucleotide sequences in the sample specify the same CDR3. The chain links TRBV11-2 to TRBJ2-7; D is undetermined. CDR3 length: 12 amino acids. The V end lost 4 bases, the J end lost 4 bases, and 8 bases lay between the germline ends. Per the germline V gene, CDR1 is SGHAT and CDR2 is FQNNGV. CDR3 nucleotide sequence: TGTGCCAGCAGCTCTATCAGTTACGAGCAGTACTTC. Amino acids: CASSSISYEQYF.

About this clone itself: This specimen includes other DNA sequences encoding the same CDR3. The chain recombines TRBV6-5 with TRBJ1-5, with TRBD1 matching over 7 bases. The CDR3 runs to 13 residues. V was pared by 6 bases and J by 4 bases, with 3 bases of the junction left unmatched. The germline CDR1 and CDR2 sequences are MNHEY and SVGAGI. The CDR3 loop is CASSRDRNQPQHF. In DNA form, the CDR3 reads TGTGCCAGCAGCCGGGACAGAAATCAGCCCCAGCATTTT.

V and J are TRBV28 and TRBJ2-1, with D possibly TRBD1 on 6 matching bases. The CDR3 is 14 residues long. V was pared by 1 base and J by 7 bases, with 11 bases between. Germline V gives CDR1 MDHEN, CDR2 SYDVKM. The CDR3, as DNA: TGTGCCAGCAGTTTATTGCGTAGGGGGAATGAGCAGTTCTTC. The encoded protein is CASSLLRRGNEQFF.

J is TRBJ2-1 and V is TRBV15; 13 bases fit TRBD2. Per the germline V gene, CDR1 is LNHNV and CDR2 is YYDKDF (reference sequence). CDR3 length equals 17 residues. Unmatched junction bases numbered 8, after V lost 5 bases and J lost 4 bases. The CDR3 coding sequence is TGTGCCACCAGCGCCCGACTAGCGGGAGGTTCGTACAATGAGCAGTTCTTC. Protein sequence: CATSARLAGGSYNEQFF.

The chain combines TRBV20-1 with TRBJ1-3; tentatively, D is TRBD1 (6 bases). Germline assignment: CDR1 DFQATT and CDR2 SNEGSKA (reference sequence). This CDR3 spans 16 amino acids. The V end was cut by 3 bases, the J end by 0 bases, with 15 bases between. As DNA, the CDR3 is TGCAGTGCTAGTCGGACAGCCCTCTTCTCTGGAAACACCATATATTTT. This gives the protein CSASRTALFSGNTIYF.

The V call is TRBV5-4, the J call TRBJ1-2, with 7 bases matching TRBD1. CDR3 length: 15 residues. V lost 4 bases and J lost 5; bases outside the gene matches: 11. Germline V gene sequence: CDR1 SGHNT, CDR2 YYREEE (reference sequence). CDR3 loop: CASSLGQEPSYGYTF. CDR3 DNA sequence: TGTGCCAGCAGCCTCGGACAGGAACCAAGTTATGGCTACACCTTC.

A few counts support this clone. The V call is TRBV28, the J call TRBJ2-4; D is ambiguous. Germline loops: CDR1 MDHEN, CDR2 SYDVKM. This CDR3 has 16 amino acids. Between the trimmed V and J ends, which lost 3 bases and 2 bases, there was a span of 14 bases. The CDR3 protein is CASSFSPRSTKNIQYF. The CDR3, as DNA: TGTGCCAGCAGTTTCTCTCCCCGGTCCACCAAAAACATTCAGTACTTC.

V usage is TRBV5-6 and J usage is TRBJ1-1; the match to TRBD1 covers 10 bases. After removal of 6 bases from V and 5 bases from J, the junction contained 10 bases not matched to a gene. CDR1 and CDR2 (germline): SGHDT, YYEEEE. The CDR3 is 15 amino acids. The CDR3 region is CASTPDRGRRTEAFF. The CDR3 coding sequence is TGTGCCAGCACCCCTGACAGGGGGCGTCGGACTGAAGCTTTCTTT.

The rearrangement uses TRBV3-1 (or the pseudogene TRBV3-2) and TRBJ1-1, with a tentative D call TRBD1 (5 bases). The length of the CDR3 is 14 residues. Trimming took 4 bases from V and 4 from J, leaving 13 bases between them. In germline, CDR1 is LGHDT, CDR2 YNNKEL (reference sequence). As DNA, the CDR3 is TGTGCCAGCAGCCGGGGGGAAGGGTTCACTGAAGCTTTCTTT. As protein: CASSRGEGFTEAFF.

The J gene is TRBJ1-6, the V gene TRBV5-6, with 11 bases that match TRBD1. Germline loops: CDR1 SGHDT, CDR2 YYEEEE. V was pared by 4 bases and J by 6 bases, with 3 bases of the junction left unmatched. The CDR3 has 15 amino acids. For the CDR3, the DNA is TGTGCCAGCAGCAAGGACAGGGGGCTTAATTCACCCCTCCACTTT. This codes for CASSKDRGLNSPLHF.

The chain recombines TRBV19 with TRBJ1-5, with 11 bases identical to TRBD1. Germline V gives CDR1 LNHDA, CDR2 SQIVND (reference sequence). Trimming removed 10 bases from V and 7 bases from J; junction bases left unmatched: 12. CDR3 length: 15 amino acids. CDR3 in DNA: TGTGCCACCACGGGGGACAGGGGGGGAAGCCAGCCCCAGCATTTT. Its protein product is CATTGDRGGSQPQHF.

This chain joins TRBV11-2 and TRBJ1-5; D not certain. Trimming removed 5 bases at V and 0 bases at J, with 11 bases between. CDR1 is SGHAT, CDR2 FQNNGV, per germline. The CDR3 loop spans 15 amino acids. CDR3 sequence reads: CASSPGSYSNQPQHF. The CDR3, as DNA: TGTGCCAGCAGCCCGGGGAGTTATAGCAATCAGCCCCAGCATTTT. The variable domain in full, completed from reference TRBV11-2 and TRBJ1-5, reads EAGVAQSPRYKIIEKRQSVAFWCNPISGHATLYWYQQILGQGPKLLIQFQNNGVVDDSQLPKDRFSAERLKGVDSTLKIQPAKLEDSAVYLCASSPGSYSNQPQHFGDGTRLSIL.